This T cell receptor (beta chain) is drawn from a study of blood T cell repertoires in COVID-19. Study-level background: T cells, B-cell-depleted T cells, or PBMCs supplied cDNA or gDNA.

The CDR3 is 14 residues long. Germline CDR1 reads MGHRA; CDR2 reads YSYEKL. V lost 0 bases and J 6 bases, leaving 9 bases between the germline ends. The protocol was immunoSEQ multiplex PCR, while the TCRdb copy is restricted to in-frame clones and leaves out a portion. This table has over 150,000 clones, around 83% appearing once. Sequenced input: peripheral blood. The chain recombines TRBV4-1 with TRBJ1-5; no reliable D call. The receptor comes from a woman aged 55-70 years with acute or convalescent COVID-19. The CDR3 loop reads CASSQDLSGQPQHF. Here the CDR3 DNA reads TGCGCCAGCAGCCAAGATCTTTCGGGTCAGCCCCAGCATTTT.